This T cell receptor beta chain was identified in a study of blood T cell repertoires in COVID-19. Across the whole study: The United States, Italy and Spain provided the acute and convalescent COVID-19 samples.

TCRdb keeps only in-frame clones here, not all; method: immunoSEQ multiplex PCR. In the table there are 150,000 to 200,000 clones, about 82% of which are singletons. Germline values: CDR1 SGHVS, CDR2 FQNEAQ. The CDR3 is made up of 16 amino acids. V lost 5 bases and J lost 7; bases outside the gene matches: 13. The chain has TRBV7-8 and TRBJ1-5; the match to TRBD1 covers 8 bases. The source material was peripheral blood. The receptor was derived from a woman aged 30 to 39 with acute or convalescent COVID-19. The CDR3 nucleotides read TGTGCCAGCAGCCCAAACCCCGGACAGGGAAGGCAGCCCCAGCATTTT. The encoded protein is CASSPNPGQGRQPQHF.